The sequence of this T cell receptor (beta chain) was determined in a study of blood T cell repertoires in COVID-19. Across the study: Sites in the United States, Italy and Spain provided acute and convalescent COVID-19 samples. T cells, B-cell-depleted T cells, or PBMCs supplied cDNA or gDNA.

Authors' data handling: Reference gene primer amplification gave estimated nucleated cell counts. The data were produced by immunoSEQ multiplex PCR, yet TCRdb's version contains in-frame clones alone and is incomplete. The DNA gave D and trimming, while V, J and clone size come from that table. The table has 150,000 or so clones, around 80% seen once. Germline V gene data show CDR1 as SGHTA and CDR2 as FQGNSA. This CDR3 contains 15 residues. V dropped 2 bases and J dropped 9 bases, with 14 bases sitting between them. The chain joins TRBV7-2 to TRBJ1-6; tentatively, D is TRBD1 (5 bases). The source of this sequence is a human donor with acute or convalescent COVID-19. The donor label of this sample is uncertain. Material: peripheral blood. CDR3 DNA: TGTGCCAGCAGCTTACAAATTGACAGTACTTCACCCCTCCACTTT. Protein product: CASSLQIDSTSPLHF.